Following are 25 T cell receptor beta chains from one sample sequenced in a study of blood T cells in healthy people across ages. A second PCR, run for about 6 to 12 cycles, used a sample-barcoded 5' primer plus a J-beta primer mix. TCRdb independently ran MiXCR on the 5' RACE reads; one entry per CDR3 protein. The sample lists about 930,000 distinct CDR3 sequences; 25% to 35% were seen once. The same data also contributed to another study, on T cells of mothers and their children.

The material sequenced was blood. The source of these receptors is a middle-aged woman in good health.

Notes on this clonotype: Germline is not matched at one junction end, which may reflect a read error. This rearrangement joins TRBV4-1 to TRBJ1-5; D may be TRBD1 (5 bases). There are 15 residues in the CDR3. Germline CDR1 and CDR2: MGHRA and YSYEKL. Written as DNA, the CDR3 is TGCGCCAGCAGCCAAGGAAGGGGAGGCGATCAGTCCCAGCATTTT. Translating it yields CASSQGRGGDQSQHF.

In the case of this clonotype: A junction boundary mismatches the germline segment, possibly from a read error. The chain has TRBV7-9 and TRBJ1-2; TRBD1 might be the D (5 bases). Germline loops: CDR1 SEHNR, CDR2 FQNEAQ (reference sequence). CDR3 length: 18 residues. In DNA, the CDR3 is TGTGCCAGCAGCTTAGCTGGGACTGAGTCTTCCAAAAACTGTGGCTACACCTTC. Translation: CASSLAGTESSKNCGYTF.

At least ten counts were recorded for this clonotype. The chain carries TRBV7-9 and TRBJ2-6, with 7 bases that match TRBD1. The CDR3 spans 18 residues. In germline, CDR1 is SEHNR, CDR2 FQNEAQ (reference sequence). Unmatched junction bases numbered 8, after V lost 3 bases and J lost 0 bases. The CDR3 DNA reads TGTGCCAGCAGCTTTCCGGGACAGCTAAGCTCTGGGGCCAACGTCCTGACTTTC. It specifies CASSFPGQLSSGANVLTF.

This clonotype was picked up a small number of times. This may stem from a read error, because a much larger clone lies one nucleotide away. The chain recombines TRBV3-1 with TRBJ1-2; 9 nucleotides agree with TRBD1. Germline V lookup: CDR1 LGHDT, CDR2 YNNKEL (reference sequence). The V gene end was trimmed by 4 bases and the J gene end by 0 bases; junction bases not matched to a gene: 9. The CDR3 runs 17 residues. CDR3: CASSRGYGTGSNYGYTF. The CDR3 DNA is TGTGCCAGCAGCCGAGGATACGGGACAGGGTCTAACTATGGCTACACCTTC. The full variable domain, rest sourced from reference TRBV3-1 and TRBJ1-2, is DTAVSQTPKYLVTQMGNDKSIKCEQNLGHDTMYWYKQDSKKFLKIMFSYNNKELIINETVPNRFSPKSPDKAHLNLHINSLELGDSAVYFCASSRGYGTGSNYGYTFGSGTRLTVV.

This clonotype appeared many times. The CDR3 sequence: CASSLPPTYEQYF. As DNA, the CDR3 is TGTGCCAGCAGCTTACCACCCACGTACGAGCAGTACTTC. The chain has TRBV12-3 or TRBV12-4 and TRBJ2-7; D is undetermined. Trimming stripped 6 bases from V and 4 bases from J, with 13 bases between. This CDR3 has 13 amino acids.

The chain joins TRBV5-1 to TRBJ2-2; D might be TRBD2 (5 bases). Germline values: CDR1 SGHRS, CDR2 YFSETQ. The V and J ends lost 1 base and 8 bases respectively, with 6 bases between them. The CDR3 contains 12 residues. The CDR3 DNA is TGCGCCAGCAGCTTGCGAGGGGGGGAGCTGTTTTTT. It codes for CASSLRGGELFF.

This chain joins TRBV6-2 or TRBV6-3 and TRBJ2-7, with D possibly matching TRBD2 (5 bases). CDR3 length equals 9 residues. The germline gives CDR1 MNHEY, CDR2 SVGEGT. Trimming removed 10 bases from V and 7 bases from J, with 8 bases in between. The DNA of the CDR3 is TGTGCCACGGGAACGGAGCAGTACTTC. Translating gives CATGTEQYF.

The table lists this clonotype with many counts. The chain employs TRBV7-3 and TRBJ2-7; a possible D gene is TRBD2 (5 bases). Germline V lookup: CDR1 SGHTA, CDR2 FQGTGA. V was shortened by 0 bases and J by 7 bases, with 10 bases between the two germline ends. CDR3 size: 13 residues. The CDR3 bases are TGTGCCAGCAGCTTAACCGGGAAGAGGGAGCAGTACTTC. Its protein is CASSLTGKREQYF.

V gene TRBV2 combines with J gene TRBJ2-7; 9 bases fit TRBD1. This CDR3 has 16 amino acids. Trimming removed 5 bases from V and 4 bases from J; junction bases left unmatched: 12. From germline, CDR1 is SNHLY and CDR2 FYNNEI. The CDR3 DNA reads TGTGCCAGCAGTACCCACCGGGACAGGGTTTCATACGAGCAGTACTTC. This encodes CASSTHRDRVSYEQYF.

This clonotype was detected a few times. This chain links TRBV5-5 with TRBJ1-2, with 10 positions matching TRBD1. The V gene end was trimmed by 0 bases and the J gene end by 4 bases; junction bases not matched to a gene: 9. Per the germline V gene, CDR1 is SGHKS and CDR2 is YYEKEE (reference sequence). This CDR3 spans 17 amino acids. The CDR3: CASSLAPRDRGPYGYTF. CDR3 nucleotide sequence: TGTGCCAGCAGCTTGGCCCCCAGGGACAGGGGTCCCTATGGCTACACCTTC.

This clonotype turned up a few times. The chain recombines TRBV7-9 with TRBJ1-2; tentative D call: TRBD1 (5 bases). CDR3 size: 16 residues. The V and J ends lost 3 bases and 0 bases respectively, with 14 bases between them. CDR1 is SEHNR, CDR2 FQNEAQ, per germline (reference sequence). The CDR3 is CASSFTRGWSNYGYTF. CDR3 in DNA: TGTGCCAGCAGCTTCACCCGGGGGTGGTCTAACTATGGCTACACCTTC.

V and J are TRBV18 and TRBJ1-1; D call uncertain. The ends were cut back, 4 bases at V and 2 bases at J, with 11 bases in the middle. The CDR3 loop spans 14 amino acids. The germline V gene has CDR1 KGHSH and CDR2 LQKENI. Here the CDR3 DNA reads TGTGCCAGCTCACTTCCGCAAAAAAACACTGAAGCTTTCTTT. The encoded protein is CASSLPQKNTEAFF.

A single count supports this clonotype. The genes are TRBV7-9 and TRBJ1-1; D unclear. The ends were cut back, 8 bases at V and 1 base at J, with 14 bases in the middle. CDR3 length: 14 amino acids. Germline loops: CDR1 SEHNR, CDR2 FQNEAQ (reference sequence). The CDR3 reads CASLSKSGNTEAFF. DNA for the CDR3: TGTGCCAGCTTATCAAAGTCGGGGAACACTGAAGCTTTCTTT.

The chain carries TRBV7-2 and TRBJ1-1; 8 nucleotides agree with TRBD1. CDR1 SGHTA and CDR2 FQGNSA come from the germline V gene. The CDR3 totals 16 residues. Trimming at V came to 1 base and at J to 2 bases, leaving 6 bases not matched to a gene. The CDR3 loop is CASSLVGQGANTEAFF. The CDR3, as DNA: TGTGCCAGCAGCTTAGTTGGGCAGGGGGCAAACACTGAAGCTTTCTTT. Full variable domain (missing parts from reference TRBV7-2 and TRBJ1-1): GAGVSQSPSNKVTEKGKDVELRCDPISGHTALYWYRQSLGQGLEFLIYFQGNSAPDKSGLPSDRFSAERTGGSVSTLTIQRTQQEDSAVYLCASSLVGQGANTEAFFGQGTRLTVV.

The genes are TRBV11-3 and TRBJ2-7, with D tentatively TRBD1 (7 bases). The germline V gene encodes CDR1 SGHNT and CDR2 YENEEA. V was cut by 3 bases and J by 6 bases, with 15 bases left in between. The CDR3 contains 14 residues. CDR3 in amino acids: CASSFSTQGGEQYF. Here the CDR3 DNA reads TGTGCCAGCAGCTTCTCTACGCAGGGGGGCGAGCAGTACTTC. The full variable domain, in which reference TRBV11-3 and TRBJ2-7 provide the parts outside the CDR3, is EAGVVQSPRYKIIEKKQPVAFWCNPISGHNTLYWYLQNLGQGPELLIRYENEEAVDDSQLPKDRFSAERLKGVDSTLKIQPAELGDSAVYLCASSFSTQGGEQYFGPGTRLTVT.

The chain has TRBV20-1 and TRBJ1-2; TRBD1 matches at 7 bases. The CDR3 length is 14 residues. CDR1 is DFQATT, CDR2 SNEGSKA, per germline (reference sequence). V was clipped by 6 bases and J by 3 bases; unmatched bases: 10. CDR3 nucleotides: TGCAGTGCGGTGGACAGGCTAGGGGACTATGGCTACACCTTC. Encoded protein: CSAVDRLGDYGYTF.

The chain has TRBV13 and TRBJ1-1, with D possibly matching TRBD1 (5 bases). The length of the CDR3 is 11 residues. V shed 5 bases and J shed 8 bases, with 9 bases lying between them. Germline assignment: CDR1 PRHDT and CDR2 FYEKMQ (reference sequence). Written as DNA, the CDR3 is TGTGCCAGCAGCGGACAATCCGAAGCTTTCTTT. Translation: CASSGQSEAFF. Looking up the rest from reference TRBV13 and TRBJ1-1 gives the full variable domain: AAGVIQSPRHLIKEKRETATLKCYPIPRHDTVYWYQQGPGQDPQFLISFYEKMQSDKGSIPDRFSAQQFSDYHSELNMSSLELGDSALYFCASSGQSEAFFGQGTRLTVV.

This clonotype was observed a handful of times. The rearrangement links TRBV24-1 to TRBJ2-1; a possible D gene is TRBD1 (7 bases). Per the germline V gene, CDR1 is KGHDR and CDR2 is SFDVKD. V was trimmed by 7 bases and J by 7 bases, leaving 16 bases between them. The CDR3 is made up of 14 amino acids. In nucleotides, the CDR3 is TGTGCCACCAGGGGACCGGCAGGGGGGAATGAGCAGTTCTTC. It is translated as CATRGPAGGNEQFF.

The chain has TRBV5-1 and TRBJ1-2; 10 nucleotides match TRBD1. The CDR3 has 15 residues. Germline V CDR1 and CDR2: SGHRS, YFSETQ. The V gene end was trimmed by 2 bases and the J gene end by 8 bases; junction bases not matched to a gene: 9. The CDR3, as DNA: TGCGCCAGCAGCTTAGGGGACAGGGGAGGAAGCGGCTACACCTTC. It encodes CASSLGDRGGSGYTF.

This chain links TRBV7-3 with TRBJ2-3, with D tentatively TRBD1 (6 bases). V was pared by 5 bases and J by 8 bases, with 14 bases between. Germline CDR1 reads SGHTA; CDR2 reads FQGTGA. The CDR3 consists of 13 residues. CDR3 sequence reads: CASSPRDKATQYF. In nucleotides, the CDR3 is TGTGCCAGCAGCCCTAGGGACAAGGCTACGCAGTATTTT.

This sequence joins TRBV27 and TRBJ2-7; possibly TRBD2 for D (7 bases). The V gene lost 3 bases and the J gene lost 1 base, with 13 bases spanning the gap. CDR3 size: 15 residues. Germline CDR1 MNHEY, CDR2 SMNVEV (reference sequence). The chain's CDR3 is CASSFLRGQSYEQYF. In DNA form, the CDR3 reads TGTGCCAGCAGTTTTTTGCGGGGGCAATCCTACGAGCAGTACTTC.

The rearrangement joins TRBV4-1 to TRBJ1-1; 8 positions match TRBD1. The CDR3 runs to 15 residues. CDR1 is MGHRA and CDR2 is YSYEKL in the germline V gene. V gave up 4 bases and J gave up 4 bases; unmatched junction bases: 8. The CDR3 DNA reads TGCGCCAGCAGCCTGGAGAACAGGGGGTCCACTGAAGCTTTCTTT. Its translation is CASSLENRGSTEAFF.

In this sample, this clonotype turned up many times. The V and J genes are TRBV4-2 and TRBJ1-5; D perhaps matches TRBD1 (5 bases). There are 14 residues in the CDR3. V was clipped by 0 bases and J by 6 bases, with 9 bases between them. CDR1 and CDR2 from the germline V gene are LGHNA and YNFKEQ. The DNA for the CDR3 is TGTGCCAGCAGCCAAGATTGGGGCAGTCAGCCCCAGCATTTT. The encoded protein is CASSQDWGSQPQHF.

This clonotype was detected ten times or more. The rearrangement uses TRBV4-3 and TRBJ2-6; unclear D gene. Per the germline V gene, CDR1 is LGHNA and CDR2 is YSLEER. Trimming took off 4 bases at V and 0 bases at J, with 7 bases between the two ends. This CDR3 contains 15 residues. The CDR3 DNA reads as TGCGCCAGCAGCCGAAGGGACTCTGGGGCCAACGTCCTGACTTTC. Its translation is CASSRRDSGANVLTF.

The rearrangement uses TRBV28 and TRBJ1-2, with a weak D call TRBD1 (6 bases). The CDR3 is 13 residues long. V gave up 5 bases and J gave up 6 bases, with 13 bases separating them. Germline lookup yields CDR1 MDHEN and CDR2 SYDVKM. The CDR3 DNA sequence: TGTGCCAGCAGTACACGGGCAGGGGATGGCTACACCTTC. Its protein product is CASSTRAGDGYTF.